This entry lists 14 T cell receptor beta chains sequenced from one sample in a study of T cells expressing NK-cell markers. From its re-call of the 5' RACE reads, TCRdb lists each CDR3 protein once, without DNA. This sample carries 140,000 to 150,000 distinct CDR3 sequences, with approximately 12% going to the ten biggest clones. The sample comprised blood T cells: a sorted CD56 or NKG2C T cell subset, CD4+ or CD8+ T cells, or bulk PBMC T cells (not recorded which). The receptors were sampled from a man aged 18 to 35 in good health.

V is TRBV2 and J is TRBJ2-1; checking the TCRdb D call of TRBD1 is not possible without DNA. The CDR3 has 14 amino acids. The germline V gene has CDR1 SNHLY and CDR2 FYNNEI. CDR3 loop: CASRAPGQNNEQFF.

The chain links TRBV7-6 to TRBJ1-5. The CDR3 is made up of 14 amino acids. The germline gives CDR1 SGHVS, CDR2 FNYEAQ. The CDR3 here is CASSLGQNNQPQHF.

This chain connects TRBV24-1 to TRBJ2-1; the D call from TCRdb, TRBD1, cannot be confirmed without DNA. The CDR3 is 14 amino acids. The germline CDR1 and CDR2 sequences are KGHDR and SFDVKD. This CDR3 reads CATSDRGPHAEQFF.

V gene TRBV7-8 combines with J gene TRBJ2-3. Germline V gene data show CDR1 as SGHVS and CDR2 as FQNEAQ. There are 12 residues in the CDR3. This chain's CDR3 is CASSLETDTQYF.

The gene calls are TRBV5-4 and TRBJ2-7; with no DNA, the TCRdb D assignment of TRBD1 cannot be verified. The CDR3 length is 15 residues. Germline V gene lookup returns CDR1 SGHNT and CDR2 YYREEE (reference sequence). The CDR3 here is CASSLTGQNPYEQYF.

The rearrangement joins TRBV7-9 to TRBJ2-5; absent DNA, TCRdb's TRBD2 call cannot be checked. The CDR3 extends over 16 amino acids. Per germline, CDR1 SEHNR and CDR2 FQNEAQ (reference sequence). The CDR3 loop reads CASYSSGRGLQETQYF.

The rearrangement joins TRBV7-9 to TRBJ2-7; TCRdb designates TRBD1, a call that cannot be tested without DNA. The CDR3 sequence is 14 residues long. Germline-derived CDR1 and CDR2 are SEHNR and FQNEAQ (reference sequence). The CDR3 sequence: CASTSPGTLGEQYF.

The chain is built from TRBV7-9 and TRBJ2-2; TCRdb names TRBD2, which stays unverified in the absence of DNA. The CDR3 covers 19 residues. CDR1 and CDR2 (germline): SEHNR, FQNEAQ (reference sequence). CDR3 protein: CASSFTPPGLAANTGELFF.

V is TRBV10-3 and J is TRBJ2-7; there is no DNA to check the TCRdb D call of TRBD2. Germline V CDR1 and CDR2: ENHRY, SYGVKD. This CDR3 is 17 amino acids long. CDR3 in amino acids: CAISSGTSGRAFYEQYF.

The chain carries TRBV7-8 and TRBJ2-3; TCRdb outputs TRBD2, but without DNA this stays unchecked. The CDR3 runs 15 residues. From germline, CDR1 is SGHVS and CDR2 FQNEAQ. The CDR3 loop is CASREGGTAPDTQYF.

The chain recombines TRBV29-1 with TRBJ2-1; TCRdb lists TRBD2, though no DNA is available to test this call. The CDR3 sequence is 13 residues long. Germline CDR1 SQVTM, CDR2 ANQGSEA. CDR3 sequence: CSVTAGTYNEQFF.

This CDR3 reads CATSDLGVAPEQETQYF. The genes are TRBV24-1 and TRBJ2-5; TCRdb designates TRBD1, a call that cannot be tested without DNA. Looked up from germline, CDR1 is KGHDR and CDR2 is SFDVKD. This CDR3 spans 17 amino acids.

The chain combines TRBV11-2 with TRBJ2-1; TCRdb gives TRBD2 as the D gene, but with no DNA this cannot be confirmed. The CDR3 consists of 15 residues. Germline V lookup: CDR1 SGHAT, CDR2 FQNNGV. This CDR3 is CASSLAGVGYNEQFF.

The genes are TRBV23-1 and TRBJ2-5. TRBV23-1 is given ORF status, its function remaining uncertain. The CDR3 sequence is 13 residues long. The CDR3 reads CASSHRQKETQYF.